This T cell receptor (beta chain) originates from a study of molecular identifiers for immune sequencing clone quantification. Overall study: Five aliquots were made in replicates from the RNA of roughly 20,000 or 100,000 naive CD8 cells, and four were sequenced.

Study-wide findings and caveats: Highly expanded clones may be undercounted when identical TCR molecules share barcodes. It was shown that clones above 20 RNA copies held over 99% of effector molecules, but under 1% in naive cells.

The sample holds many counts of this clonotype. Its antigen is unknown. Libraries of bulk TCR were made by previously described methods (with listed TCR primers). TCRdb ran MiXCR on the PCR reads and lists one entry per CDR3 protein. The sample yields about 70,000 distinct CDR3 sequences, 15% to 20% seen once. The germline V gene has CDR1 MDHEN and CDR2 SYDVKM. The CDR3 length is 14 residues. Trimming stripped 3 bases from V and 3 bases from J, with 11 bases between. The receptor was derived from a human donor in good health. Some libraries in this study had Jurkat cell RNA spiked in. V is TRBV28 and J is TRBJ1-1; D gene ambiguous. The sequenced material came from naive CD8+ T cells from blood, with Jurkat cell RNA spiked in. Described subset: FACS-sorted CD8+CD4-CCR7+CD45RA+ naive T cells. CDR3: CASSFRARDTEAFF. In nucleotides, the CDR3 is TGTGCCAGCAGTTTCCGAGCTCGGGACACTGAAGCTTTCTTT. The full variable domain, in which reference TRBV28 and TRBJ1-1 provide the parts outside the CDR3, is DVKVTQSSRYLVKRTGEKVFLECVQDMDHENMFWYRQDPGLGLRLIYFSYDVKMKEKGDIPEGYSVSREKKERFSLILESASTNQTSMYLCASSFRARDTEAFFGQGTRLTVV.